The clone carrying this T cell receptor beta chain has just one count. Per the original data handling: Amplifying reference gene primers gave estimates of nucleated cell counts. Clones were sequenced by immunoSEQ multiplex PCR, and TCRdb holds only the in-frame ones, with some missing. The V and J calls and the clone size are those of that table, but D and trimming were determined from the DNA. This table has about 120,000 clones, around nine tenths appearing once. Germline assignment: CDR1 SGHRS and CDR2 YFSETQ. Trimming took 0 bases from V and 2 from J, leaving 9 bases between them. This CDR3 spans 15 amino acids. This sample stems from a study of blood T cell repertoires in COVID-19.

The receptor comes from a woman in her 50s with acute or convalescent COVID-19. Material: peripheral blood. The V gene is TRBV5-1, the J gene TRBJ1-5, with D possibly TRBD1 on 5 matching bases. The CDR3 nucleotides read TGCGCCAGCAGCTTGGGGCCGGGGGGCAATCAGCCCCAGCATTTT. Its protein is CASSLGPGGNQPQHF.